This entry is about one T cell receptor (beta chain). In germline, CDR1 is LGHNA, CDR2 YNFKEQ. V was pared by 4 bases and J by 2 bases, with 7 bases of the junction left unmatched. This CDR3 contains 16 residues. The sample is drawn from a study of blood T cell repertoires in COVID-19. Whole-study context: From T cells, B-cell-depleted T cells, or PBMCs came the material, which was cDNA or gDNA.

Clones were sequenced by immunoSEQ multiplex PCR, and TCRdb holds only the in-frame ones, with some missing. Of some 96,000 clones listed, 85% to 90% are singletons. The chain couples TRBV4-2 to TRBJ1-2; 10 nucleotides match TRBD1. This sequence was found in a human donor in a cohort sampled during active COVID-19. Sequences were obtained from peripheral blood. CDR3 in amino acids: CASSLGTGDKNYGYTF. CDR3 bases: TGTGCCAGCAGCCTTGGGACAGGGGACAAAAACTATGGCTACACCTTC.